The entry that follows covers one T cell receptor beta chain sequence. The antigen is undetermined. Compared with germline, one end of the junction differs, possibly owing to a read error. No cell sorting was done before RNA was extracted from the tissue. More than 3 cm separated this lung sample from the edge of the tumor. The library came from three nested PCR rounds adapted from ARM-PCR protocols. Using its own MiXCR run on the multiplex PCR reads, TCRdb lists one record per CDR3 protein. Among roughly 43,000 distinct CDR3 sequences listed, 60% were seen once. The CDR3 contains 11 residues. Germline loops: CDR1 SGHAT, CDR2 FQNNGV. The data were taken from a study of tumor and adjacent non-tumor tissue in lung cancer. Overall study: Histology: around twelve adenocarcinoma, a couple of squamous cell carcinoma, 1 small cell lung cancer. Study-level results: Tumor TCR diversity, when higher, was linked to shorter survival.

Source material: distant non-tumor lung tissue. The source of this sequence is a man over 45 with non-small cell lung cancer. The chain is built from TRBV11-2 and TRBJ2-5, with D uncertain. DNA of the CDR3: TGTCCCAGCAGCTCTACGGAGATCCAGTACTTC. Its protein is CPSSSTEIQYF.